This T cell receptor (beta chain) was documented in a study of cytomegalovirus exposure and HLA in healthy donors. Study-wide results and limits: Reportedly, a later analysis found an Asian-associated ancestry cluster had fewer N-insertions than the roughly 630-donor mean. In a later analysis, several top co-occurrence clusters appeared linked to parvovirus B19, influenza, CMV and Epstein-Barr virus.

In the case of this clone: Its antigen is not known.

CDR3 size: 17 residues. Germline-derived CDR1 and CDR2 are LNHNV and YYDKDF (reference sequence). V lost 0 bases and J lost 3, with 18 bases in between. Vbeta (60) and Jbeta (13) primers were used in the PCR. TCRdb's table, derived via immunoSEQ multiplex PCR, lists solely in-frame clones and lacks some. The table lists 120,000 or so clones, roughly 75% of them singletons. Material for sequencing was PBMCs. The chain employs TRBV15 and TRBJ2-7; weak D call: TRBD2 (5 bases). This sequence was found in a female donor in good health and CMV-seronegative. CDR3 bases: TGTGCCACCAGCAGAGATTTTTCGCAAGGAGGCGTCTACGAGCAGTACTTC. This gives the protein CATSRDFSQGGVYEQYF.